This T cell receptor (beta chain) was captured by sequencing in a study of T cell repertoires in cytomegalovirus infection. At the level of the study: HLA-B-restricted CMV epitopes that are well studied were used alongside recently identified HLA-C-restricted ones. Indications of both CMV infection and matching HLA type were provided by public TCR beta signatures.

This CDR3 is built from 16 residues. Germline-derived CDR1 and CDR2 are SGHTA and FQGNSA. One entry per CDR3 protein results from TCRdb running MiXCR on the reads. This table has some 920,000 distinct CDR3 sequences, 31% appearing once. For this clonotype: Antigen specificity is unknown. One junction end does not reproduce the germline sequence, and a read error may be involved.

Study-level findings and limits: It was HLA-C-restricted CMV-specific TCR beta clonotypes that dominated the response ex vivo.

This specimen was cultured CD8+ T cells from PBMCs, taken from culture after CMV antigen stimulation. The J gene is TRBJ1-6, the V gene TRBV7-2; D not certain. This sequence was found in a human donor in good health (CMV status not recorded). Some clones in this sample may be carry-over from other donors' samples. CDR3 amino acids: CVSSVSRGLGNSTLHF. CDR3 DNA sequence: TGTGTCAGCAGCGTCTCCCGGGGTTTGGGTAATTCAACCCTCCACTTT.